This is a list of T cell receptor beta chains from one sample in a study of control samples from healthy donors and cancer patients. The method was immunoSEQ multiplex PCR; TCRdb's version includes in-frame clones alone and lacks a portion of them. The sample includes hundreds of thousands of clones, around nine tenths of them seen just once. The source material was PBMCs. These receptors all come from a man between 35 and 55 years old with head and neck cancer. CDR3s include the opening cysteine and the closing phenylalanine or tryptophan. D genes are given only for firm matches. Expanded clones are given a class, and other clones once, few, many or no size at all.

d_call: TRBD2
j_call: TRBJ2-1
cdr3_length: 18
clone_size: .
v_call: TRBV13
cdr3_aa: CASSLAGISGRTYNEQFF
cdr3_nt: TGTGCCAGCAGCTTAGCGGGGATTAGCGGGAGAACCTACAATGAGCAGTTCTTC

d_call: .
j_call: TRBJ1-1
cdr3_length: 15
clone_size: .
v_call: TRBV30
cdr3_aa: CAWALEGAIGSSAFF
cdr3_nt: TGTGCCTGGGCCCTAGAAGGGGCGATTGGGAGTTCAGCTTTCTTT

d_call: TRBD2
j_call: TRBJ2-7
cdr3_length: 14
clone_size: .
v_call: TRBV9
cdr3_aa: CASLRGRLSYEQYF
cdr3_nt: TGTGCCAGCTTACGCGGGAGGTTGAGCTACGAGCAGTACTTC

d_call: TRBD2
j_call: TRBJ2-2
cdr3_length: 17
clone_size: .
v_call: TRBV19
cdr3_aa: CASSIDGLAGVGGELFF
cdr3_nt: TGTGCCAGTAGTATAGACGGACTAGCGGGAGTCGGCGGGGAGCTGTTTTTT

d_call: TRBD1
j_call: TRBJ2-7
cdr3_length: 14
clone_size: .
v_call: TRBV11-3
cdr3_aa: CASSRQGAGYEQYF
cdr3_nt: TGTGCCAGCAGCCGACAGGGGGCGGGATACGAGCAGTACTTC

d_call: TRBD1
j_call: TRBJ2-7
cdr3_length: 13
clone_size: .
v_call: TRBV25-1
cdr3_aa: CASRDRVTYEQYF
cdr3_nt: TGTGCCAGCAGGGACAGGGTAACCTACGAGCAGTACTTC

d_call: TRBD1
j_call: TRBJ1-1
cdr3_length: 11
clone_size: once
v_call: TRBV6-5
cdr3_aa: CASSRDREAFF
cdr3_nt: TGTGCCAGCAGTCGGGACAGGGAAGCTTTCTTT

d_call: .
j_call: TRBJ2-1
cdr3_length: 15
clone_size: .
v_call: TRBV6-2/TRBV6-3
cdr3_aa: CASSGGRGSYNEQFF
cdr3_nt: TGTGCCAGCAGTGGGGGGCGGGGATCCTACAATGAGCAGTTCTTC

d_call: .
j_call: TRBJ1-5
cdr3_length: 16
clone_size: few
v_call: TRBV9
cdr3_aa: CASSATPSREGQPQHF
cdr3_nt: TGTGCCAGCAGCGCTACTCCCTCCAGGGAGGGCCAGCCCCAGCATTTT

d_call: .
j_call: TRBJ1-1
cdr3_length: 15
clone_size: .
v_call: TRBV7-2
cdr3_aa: CASSPAGTVNTEAFF
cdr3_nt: TGTGCCAGCAGCCCCGCAGGGACGGTAAACACTGAAGCTTTCTTT

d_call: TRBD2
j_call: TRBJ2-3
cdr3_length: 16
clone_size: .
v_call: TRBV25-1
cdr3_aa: CASSEFLAGEEDTQYF
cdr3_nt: TGTGCCAGCAGTGAATTTTTAGCGGGAGAAGAAGATACGCAGTATTTT

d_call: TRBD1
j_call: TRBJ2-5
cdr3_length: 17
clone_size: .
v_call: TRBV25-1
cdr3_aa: CASSARGQQGAAETQYF
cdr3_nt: TGTGCCAGCAGCGCCCGGGGGCAACAGGGGGCAGCAGAGACCCAGTACTTC

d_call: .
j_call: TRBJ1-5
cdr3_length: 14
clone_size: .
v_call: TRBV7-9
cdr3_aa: CASSDVQLNQPQHF
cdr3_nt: TGTGCCAGCAGCGACGTACAGCTCAATCAGCCCCAGCATTTT

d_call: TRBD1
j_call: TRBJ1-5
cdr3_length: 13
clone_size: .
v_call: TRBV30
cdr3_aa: CAWRGQGNQPQHF
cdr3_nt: TGTGCCTGGCGCGGACAGGGGAATCAGCCCCAGCATTTT

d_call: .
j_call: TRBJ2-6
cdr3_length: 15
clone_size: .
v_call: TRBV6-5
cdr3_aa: CASSYGLSGANVLTF
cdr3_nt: TGTGCCAGCAGTTACGGGCTCTCTGGGGCCAACGTCCTGACTTTC

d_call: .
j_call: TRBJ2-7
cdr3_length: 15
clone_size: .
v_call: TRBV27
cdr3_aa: CASSPGGRTPYEQYF
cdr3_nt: TGTGCCAGCAGTCCTGGGGGGCGAACACCCTACGAGCAGTACTTC

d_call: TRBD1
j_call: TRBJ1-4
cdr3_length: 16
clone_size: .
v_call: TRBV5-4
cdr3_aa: CASSATTGGPNEKLFF
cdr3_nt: TGTGCCAGCAGCGCAACAACAGGGGGGCCTAATGAAAAACTGTTTTTT

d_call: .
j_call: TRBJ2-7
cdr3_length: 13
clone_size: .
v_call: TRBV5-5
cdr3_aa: CASSGQGTYEQYF
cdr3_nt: TGTGCCAGCAGCGGTCAGGGAACCTACGAGCAGTACTTC

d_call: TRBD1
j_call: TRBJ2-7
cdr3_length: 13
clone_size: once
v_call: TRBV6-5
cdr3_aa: CASKDRGENEQYF
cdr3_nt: TGTGCCAGCAAGGACAGGGGCGAGAACGAGCAGTACTTC

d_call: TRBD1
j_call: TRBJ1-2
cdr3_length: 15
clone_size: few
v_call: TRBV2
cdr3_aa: CASSGQGVNLQGYTF
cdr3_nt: TGTGCCAGCAGTGGCCAGGGGGTAAACCTCCAGGGCTACACCTTC

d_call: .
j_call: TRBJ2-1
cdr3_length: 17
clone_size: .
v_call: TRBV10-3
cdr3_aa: CAISESMGALPTDEQFF
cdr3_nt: TGTGCCATCAGTGAGTCGATGGGTGCTCTCCCAACGGATGAGCAGTTCTTC

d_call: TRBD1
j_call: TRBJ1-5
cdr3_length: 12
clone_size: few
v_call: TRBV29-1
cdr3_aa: CSVGTGGEPQHF
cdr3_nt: TGCAGCGTGGGGACAGGGGGCGAGCCCCAGCATTTT

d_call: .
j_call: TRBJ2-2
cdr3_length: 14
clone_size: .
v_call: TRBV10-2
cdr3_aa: CASSALSPTGELFF
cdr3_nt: TGCGCCAGCAGTGCCCTGTCCCCCACCGGGGAGCTGTTTTTT

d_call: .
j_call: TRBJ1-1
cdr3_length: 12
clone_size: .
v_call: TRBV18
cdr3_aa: CASSPSNTEAFF
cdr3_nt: TGTGCCAGCTCACCGAGCAACACTGAAGCTTTCTTT